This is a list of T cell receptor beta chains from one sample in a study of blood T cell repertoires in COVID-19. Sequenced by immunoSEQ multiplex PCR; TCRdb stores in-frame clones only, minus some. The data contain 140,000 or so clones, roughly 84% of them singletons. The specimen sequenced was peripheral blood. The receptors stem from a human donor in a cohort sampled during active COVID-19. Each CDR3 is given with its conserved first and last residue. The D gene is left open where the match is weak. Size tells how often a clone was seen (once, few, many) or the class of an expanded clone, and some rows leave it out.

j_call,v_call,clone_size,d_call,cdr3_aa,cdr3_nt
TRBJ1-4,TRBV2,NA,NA,CASTVINEKLFF,TGTGCCAGCACCGTTATTAATGAAAAACTGTTTTTT
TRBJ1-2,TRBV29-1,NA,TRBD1,CSVWKTGGANYGYTF,TGCAGCGTTTGGAAGACAGGGGGAGCTAACTATGGCTACACCTTC
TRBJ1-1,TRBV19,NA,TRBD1,CASSDLTGTGYARAFF,TGTGCCAGTAGTGATCTCACCGGGACAGGTTACGCCCGGGCTTTCTTT
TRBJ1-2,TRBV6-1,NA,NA,CASSDRSNYGYTF,TGTGCCAGCAGTGACAGGTCTAACTATGGCTACACCTTC
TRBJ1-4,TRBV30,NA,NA,CAWSVRREKLFF,TGTGCCTGGAGTGTAAGGCGGGAAAAACTGTTTTTT
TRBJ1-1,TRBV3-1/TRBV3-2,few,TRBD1,CASSPGTDTEAFF,TGTGCCAGCAGTCCCGGGACAGACACTGAAGCTTTCTTT
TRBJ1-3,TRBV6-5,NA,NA,CASISGNTIYF,TGTGCCAGCATCTCGGGAAACACCATATATTTT
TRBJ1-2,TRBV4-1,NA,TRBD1,CASSQLGQGATGWYYGYTF,TGCGCCAGCAGCCAACTGGGACAGGGGGCCACCGGATGGTACTATGGCTACACCTTC
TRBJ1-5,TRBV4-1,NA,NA,CASSHGQNNQPQHF,TGCGCCAGCAGCCACGGACAGAACAATCAGCCCCAGCATTTT
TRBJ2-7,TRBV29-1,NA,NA,CSGRGGVRNEQYF,TGCAGCGGGCGTGGAGGGGTCCGGAACGAGCAGTACTTC
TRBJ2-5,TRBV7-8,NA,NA,CASNPERVPRKETQYF,TGTGCCAGCAACCCCGAGCGGGTGCCGAGGAAAGAGACCCAGTACTTC
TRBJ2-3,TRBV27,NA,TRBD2,CASSLTAGASTDTQYF,TGTGCCAGCAGTCTAACAGCGGGGGCTAGCACAGATACGCAGTATTTT
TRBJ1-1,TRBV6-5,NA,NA,CASSYTLLQGGTEAFF,TGTGCCAGCAGTTACACTCTCTTGCAGGGAGGCACTGAAGCTTTCTTT
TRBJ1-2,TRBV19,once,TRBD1,CASSEWDSRTGYTF,TGTGCCAGTAGTGAGTGGGACAGCCGGACCGGCTACACCTTC
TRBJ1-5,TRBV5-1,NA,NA,CASSLGGSYSNQPQHF,TGCGCCAGCAGCTTAGGAGGTAGCTATAGCAATCAGCCCCAGCATTTT
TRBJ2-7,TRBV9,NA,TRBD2,CASSVGSGGPYEQYF,TGTGCCAGCAGCGTAGGGAGCGGGGGGCCCTACGAGCAGTACTTC
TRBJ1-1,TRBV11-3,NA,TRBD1,CASSPPYEQGDTNTEAFF,TGTGCCAGCAGCCCTCCCTATGAACAGGGGGACACGAACACTGAAGCTTTCTTT
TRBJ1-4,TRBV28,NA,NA,CASRRGGLANEKLFF,TGTGCCAGCAGAAGAGGGGGTTTGGCTAATGAAAAACTGTTTTTT
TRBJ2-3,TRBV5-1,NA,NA,CASSFRGARADTQYF,TGCGCCAGCAGCTTCCGCGGGGCCCGCGCAGATACGCAGTATTTT
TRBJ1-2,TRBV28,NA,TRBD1,CASSLGDSNYGYTF,TGTGCCAGCAGTTTGGGGGACAGTAACTATGGCTACACCTTC
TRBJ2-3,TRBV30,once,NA,CALAEGTQYF,TGTGCCTTAGCGGAAGGAACGCAGTATTTT
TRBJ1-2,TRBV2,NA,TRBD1,CASTSIRTGGNYGYTF,TGTGCCAGCACCTCAATTCGGACAGGGGGTAACTATGGCTACACCTTC
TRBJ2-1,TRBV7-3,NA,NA,CASSEGGNEQFF,TGTGCCAGCAGCGAAGGGGGCAATGAGCAGTTCTTC
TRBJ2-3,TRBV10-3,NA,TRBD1,CAISDPGTGPITDTQYF,TGTGCCATCAGTGACCCCGGGACAGGGCCTATCACAGATACGCAGTATTTT
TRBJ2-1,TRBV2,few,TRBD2,CASRHELAGGNNEQFF,TGTGCCAGCAGGCACGAACTAGCGGGAGGGAACAATGAGCAGTTCTTC
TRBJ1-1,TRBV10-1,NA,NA,CASTKVEQLGTEAFF,TGCGCCAGCACCAAAGTGGAGCAGTTGGGCACTGAAGCTTTCTTT
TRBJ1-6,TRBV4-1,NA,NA,CASSQDLRNSPLHF,TGCGCCAGCAGCCAAGATTTGAGAAATTCACCCCTCCACTTT
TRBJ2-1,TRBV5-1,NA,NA,CASSLDGTYNEQFF,TGCGCCAGCAGCTTGGACGGTACTTACAATGAGCAGTTCTTC
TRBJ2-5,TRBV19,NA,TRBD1,CASSLGYAGGETQYF,TGTGCCAGTAGCCTTGGGTACGCAGGGGGTGAGACCCAGTACTTC